The rows below give T cell receptor beta chains drawn from one sample of a study of T cell responses to AZD1222 COVID-19 vaccine. Sequencing used immunoSEQ multiplex PCR; TCRdb keeps in-frame clones, though not all of them. The table records roughly 120,000 clones, 88% of them present only once. This specimen consisted of peripheral blood, obtained 28 days after the second AZD1222 dose. The receptors shown here come from an adult who received the AZD1222 COVID-19 vaccine. Both conserved end residues are part of each CDR3. Each record gives: J gene, clone size, V gene, D gene, CDR3 protein. D genes are given only for firm matches. Only part of the rows carry a size: once, few, many, or a class if the clone is expanded.

TRBJ2-2 | once | TRBV19 | . | CANLTISGNTGELFF
TRBJ1-2 | . | TRBV12-3/TRBV12-4 | . | CASSLRRNYGYTF
TRBJ2-1 | few | TRBV6-1 | TRBD1 | CASSGQGANEQFF
TRBJ2-7 | . | TRBV7-2 | . | CASSGPRNRPVEQYF
TRBJ1-2 | . | TRBV5-8 | . | CASSFATQGVHGYTF
TRBJ1-3 | . | TRBV28 | . | CASNHRASSSGNTIYF
TRBJ2-1 | . | TRBV4-3 | . | CASSQTRGGAGNNEQFF
TRBJ2-3 | once | TRBV15 | . | CATSRVAPDTQYF
TRBJ1-1 | few | TRBV27 | . | CASSKSPDSGTEAFF
TRBJ2-1 | . | TRBV5-3 | . | CARSLGGSSYNEQFF
TRBJ2-7 | . | TRBV18 | . | CASSPLQSSYEQYF
TRBJ1-6 | . | TRBV9 | . | CASSVGVTSYSPLHF
TRBJ1-6 | . | TRBV11-2 | . | CASSLEAGADSPLHF
TRBJ2-1 | . | TRBV3-1/TRBV3-2 | TRBD2 | CASSQDSSAGGGNEQFF
TRBJ1-2 | . | TRBV5-1 | . | CASSLARVSYGYTF
TRBJ2-1 | . | TRBV12-3/TRBV12-4 | . | CASSSTGYNEQFF
TRBJ2-3 | . | TRBV5-1 | . | CASSLGVPSTDTQYF
TRBJ1-1 | . | TRBV3-1/TRBV3-2 | . | CASRERVGEDSTNTEAFF
TRBJ1-5 | . | TRBV10-1 | . | CASSESQGPLRQPQHF
TRBJ2-5 | . | TRBV7-2 | . | CASSSPPGGRQETQYF
TRBJ2-1 | . | TRBV6-2/TRBV6-3 | . | CASSRRASGVEQFF
TRBJ2-7 | once | TRBV7-3 | . | CASSSHTLTASYEQYF
TRBJ1-2 | . | TRBV7-2 | . | CASSPLGDGISLDGYTF
TRBJ1-5 | . | TRBV6-2/TRBV6-3 | . | CASSYSRDGGNQPQHF
TRBJ1-2 | . | TRBV7-9 | . | CASSLGRGLGYTF
TRBJ1-5 | . | TRBV28 | TRBD1 | CASSFYDRGRVYSNQPQHF
TRBJ1-2 | . | TRBV18 | . | CASSQTRGLFYGYTF
TRBJ2-7 | . | TRBV7-2 | TRBD2 | CASSSGTSGTEQYF
TRBJ2-5 | . | TRBV9 | . | CASSPAVAVGETQYF
TRBJ2-1 | . | TRBV7-9 | TRBD2 | CASSLAATGTREFF
TRBJ2-7 | . | TRBV7-8 | . | CASSVDTGWEQYF
TRBJ1-1 | once | TRBV6-5 | . | CASSYSEGLNTEAFF
TRBJ1-2 | . | TRBV6-5 | . | CASSYHSGMTGGYTF
TRBJ2-3 | . | TRBV7-7 | TRBD2 | CASSLHGLAADTQYF
TRBJ1-2 | . | TRBV5-6 | . | CASSSMDSLYGYTF
TRBJ2-2 | . | TRBV3-1/TRBV3-2 | TRBD2 | CASSQPFGLVGKLFF
TRBJ2-3 | . | TRBV11-3 | . | CASSLEEGGSTDTQYF
TRBJ1-2 | . | TRBV15 | . | CATSPRAKNYGYTF
TRBJ2-2 | . | TRBV7-3 | . | CASSLWGGGPPPGELFF
TRBJ1-6 | . | TRBV19 | . | CASSPWTPNSPLHF
TRBJ1-5 | . | TRBV7-2 | . | CASSLSAGGNNQPQHF
TRBJ1-6 | . | TRBV14 | . | CASRPVGNSPLHF
TRBJ2-2 | . | TRBV11-3 | . | CASRGNTGELFF
TRBJ1-3 | . | TRBV18 | TRBD1 | CASSPLFVGQGIVSGNTIYF
TRBJ2-5 | . | TRBV6-5 | . | CASSYSGWDGTQYF
TRBJ2-7 | . | TRBV30 | TRBD2 | CAWSGGGGSYEQYF
TRBJ1-4 | . | TRBV4-1 | . | CASSQGAGQLATNEKLFF
TRBJ1-5 | . | TRBV30 | . | CAWSPSAAQPQHF
TRBJ1-4 | . | TRBV5-1 | . | CASSLGHGNEKLFF
TRBJ2-7 | . | TRBV30 | . | CAWSGKTAEYEQYF
TRBJ1-1 | . | TRBV5-6 | . | CASSLPRGITEAFF
TRBJ1-5 | . | TRBV5-1 | TRBD1 | CASSLAQGAGQPQHF
TRBJ1-1 | . | TRBV11-2 | TRBD1 | CASSSGQGAYLNAEAFF
TRBJ2-1 | once | TRBV2 | . | CASSEASRVGNEQFF
TRBJ2-6 | . | TRBV2 | . | CASRVGHAGVNVLTF
TRBJ1-5 | . | TRBV19 | . | CASSPVLFSNQPQHF
TRBJ1-2 | . | TRBV27 | . | CASSFGAPGIYGYTF
TRBJ1-1 | many | TRBV25-1 | TRBD1 | CASSVTGGLNTEAFF
TRBJ1-2 | few | TRBV27 | . | CASSFPGAIGYTF
TRBJ2-7 | once | TRBV6-1 | . | CASSDLGGPLNEQYF